The rows below give T cell receptor beta chains drawn from one sample of a study of technical replicates of blood from a few donors. The method was immunoSEQ multiplex PCR; TCRdb's version includes in-frame clones alone and lacks a portion of them. Counted here are 65,000 to 90,000 clones, 90% to 95% occurring once; the ten biggest clones make up approximately 0.24%. The sequenced material came from T cells isolated from PBMCs. The receptors here all came from a human donor in good health. CDR3s include the opening cysteine and the closing phenylalanine or tryptophan. The D gene is left open where the match is weak. Only some rows state a clone size, as once, few, many or a class for expanded clones.

CASSLSGSPHEQYF	TGCGCCAGCAGCCTTAGCGGGAGTCCCCACGAGCAGTACTTC	TRBD2	TRBV5-1	TRBJ2-7	NA
CASSDPGQTTGELFF	TGTGCCAGCAGTGACCCGGGACAGACCACCGGGGAGCTGTTTTTT	TRBD1	TRBV6-6	TRBJ2-2	NA
CASSLTWSGGITGELFF	TGTGCCAGCAGCTTAACTTGGAGCGGGGGGATCACCGGGGAGCTGTTTTTT	TRBD2	TRBV7-3	TRBJ2-2	NA
CASSPRTYTEAFF	TGTGCCAGCAGTCCGCGAACCTACACTGAAGCTTTCTTT	NA	TRBV6-5	TRBJ1-1	NA
CASSFELEDNNEQFF	TGTGCCAGCAGTTTTGAGTTAGAAGATAACAATGAGCAGTTCTTC	NA	TRBV28	TRBJ2-1	NA
CASKNRVNQEYF	TGTGCCAGCAAAAACAGGGTAAATCAGGAGTACTTC	NA	TRBV6-5	TRBJ2-7	NA
CASSFPGSGSAYEQYF	TGTGCCAGCAGTTTTCCGGGGAGCGGGAGTGCCTACGAGCAGTACTTC	TRBD2	TRBV11-2	TRBJ2-7	NA
CASSLQPGTSGGSTDTQYF	TGCGCCAGCAGCTTACAACCCGGGACTAGCGGGGGATCGACAGATACGCAGTATTTT	TRBD2	TRBV5-1	TRBJ2-3	NA
CASSPLAGDYEQYF	TGTGCCAGCTCACCACTAGCGGGAGACTACGAGCAGTACTTC	TRBD2	TRBV18	TRBJ2-7	NA
CAWESGGGSETQYF	TGTGCCTGGGAAAGCGGGGGGGGTTCAGAGACCCAGTACTTC	TRBD2	TRBV30	TRBJ2-5	NA
CASRPSGVPYEQYF	TGTGCCAGCAGACCATCAGGGGTTCCCTACGAGCAGTACTTC	NA	TRBV6-5	TRBJ2-7	once
CASRDRDRGLGLETQYF	TGCGCCAGCAGGGACAGAGACAGGGGGTTAGGGCTAGAGACCCAGTACTTC	TRBD1	TRBV10-2	TRBJ2-5	NA
CASSLTGVEETQYF	TGCGCCAGCAGCTTGACAGGGGTTGAAGAGACCCAGTACTTC	TRBD1	TRBV5-1	TRBJ2-5	NA
CAISVAWGGQPQHF	TGTGCCATCAGTGTCGCATGGGGCGGTCAGCCCCAGCATTTT	NA	TRBV10-3	TRBJ1-5	once
CASSYTGTEAFF	TGTGCCAGCAGTTACACAGGGACTGAAGCTTTCTTT	NA	TRBV28	TRBJ1-1	NA
CASSFTGRVYEQYF	TGTGCCAGCAGTTTCACAGGGAGGGTCTACGAGCAGTACTTC	NA	TRBV28	TRBJ2-7	NA
CASSLFGRGRFNEQFF	TGTGCCAGCAGCTTATTCGGCAGGGGGCGGTTCAATGAGCAGTTCTTC	TRBD1	TRBV7-8	TRBJ2-1	NA
CASSPDPPGELYGYTF	TGTGCCAGCAGCCCCGATCCCCCAGGGGAGCTCTATGGCTACACCTTC	NA	TRBV13	TRBJ1-2	few